Below, 12 T cell receptor beta chains from the same sample are listed, as sequenced in a study of T cell repertoires in ileal Crohn's disease (dated by TCRdb to about 2019). The library was built by means of the immunoSEQ multiplex PCR assay. TCRdb provides this immuneACCESS table in a form limited to in-frame rearrangements. Some clones are lacking; in checked studies, under half of them reflect an unresolved V gene, and why the rest are absent is not known. The sample table contains around 16,000 clones; only one count was recorded for about 60% of them. The ten largest clones take up approximately 7% of the sample. Source material: ileal tissue. The receptor set was obtained from an adult with Crohn's disease.

The V call is TRBV27, the J call TRBJ2-5; 9 nucleotides match TRBD1. The DNA end favors TRBJ2-7, so the J call may be wrong. The germline gives CDR1 MNHEY, CDR2 SMNVEV (reference sequence). This CDR3 is 13 amino acids long. The CDR3: CASKTGGRYEQYF. CDR3 sequence (DNA): TGTGCCTCTAAAACAGGGGGCAGGTACGAGCAGTACTTC.

The V and J genes are TRBV5-6 and TRBJ2-7, with TRBD2 matching over 7 bases. The CDR3 runs 18 residues. V lost 4 bases, J lost 2 bases, and 18 bases stayed unmatched. The germline V gene encodes CDR1 SGHDT and CDR2 YYEEEE. The chain's CDR3 is CASSLRFLAGEGTYEQYF. The DNA for the CDR3 is TGTGCCAGCAGCCTCCGGTTTCTGGCGGGAGAGGGAACCTACGAGCAGTACTTC. The complete variable domain, with remaining parts taken from reference TRBV5-6 and TRBJ2-7, reads DAGVTQSPTHLIKTRGQQVTLRCSPKSGHDTVSWYQQALGQGPQFIFQYYEEEERQRGNFPDRFSGHQFPNYSSELNVNALLLGDSALYLCASSLRFLAGEGTYEQYFGPGTRLTVT.

The chain combines TRBV5-1 with TRBJ1-1, with a tentative D call TRBD1 (5 bases). Trimming removed 4 bases from V and 4 bases from J, with 14 bases in between. Germline V gene lookup returns CDR1 SGHRS and CDR2 YFSETQ. The CDR3 is 14 amino acids. CDR3 protein: CASSPHGGATEAFF. The CDR3 coding sequence is TGCGCCAGCAGCCCCCACGGGGGTGCCACTGAAGCTTTCTTT.

The V and J genes are TRBV5-8 and TRBJ1-2; 7 positions match TRBD1. The CDR3 length is 14 residues. The junction had 10 bases not matched to a gene; V was cut back by 6 bases and J by 5 bases. CDR1 and CDR2 (germline): SGHTS, YDEGEE. The CDR3: CASIRRQGRYGYTF. CDR3 DNA sequence: TGTGCCAGCATCCGACGACAGGGCAGATATGGCTACACCTTC.

The V call is TRBV30, the J call TRBJ2-7; D uncertain. The germline CDR1 and CDR2 sequences are GTSNPN and SVGIG (reference sequence). The CDR3 has 15 residues. V dropped 0 bases and J dropped 5 bases, with 17 bases sitting between them. In DNA form, the CDR3 reads TGTGCCTGGAGTGTACCTCCCCAGGTAGTCCACGAGCAGTACTTC. Its protein product is CAWSVPPQVVHEQYF.

The chain links TRBV6-5 to TRBJ2-3; D remains unclear. The germline V gene has CDR1 MNHEY and CDR2 SVGAGI. V was clipped by 5 bases and J by 9 bases, with 12 bases between them. The CDR3 is made up of 12 amino acids. CDR3 nucleotides: TGTGCCAGCAGTGATGGCAGAAACACGCAGTATTTT. Residues: CASSDGRNTQYF.

The chain is built from TRBV15 and TRBJ2-1; 7 positions agree with TRBD1. CDR1 is LNHNV and CDR2 is YYDKDF in the germline V gene (reference sequence). V lost 2 bases, J lost 1 base, and 2 bases stayed unmatched. The CDR3 is 15 residues long. This CDR3 reads CATSRSQGSYNEQFF. In DNA, the CDR3 is TGTGCCACCAGCAGATCACAGGGGTCCTACAATGAGCAGTTCTTC.

This clone was found a few times. The same CDR3 is also encoded by other DNA sequences in this sample. The V gene is TRBV6-5, the J gene TRBJ1-2; D is undetermined. V dropped 2 bases and J dropped 4 bases, with 8 bases sitting between them. The germline CDR1 and CDR2 sequences are MNHEY and SVGAGI. This CDR3 contains 13 residues. In DNA, the CDR3 is TGTGCCAGCAGTTACGGCAGGCTCTATGGCTACACCTTC. It codes for CASSYGRLYGYTF.

This clone was counted between two and nine times. This sample also contains other DNA sequences that code for the same CDR3. The chain links TRBV28 to TRBJ2-7; 7 bases match TRBD1. After removal of 6 bases from V and 3 bases from J, the junction contained 5 bases not matched to a gene. CDR1 and CDR2 from the germline V gene are MDHEN and SYDVKM. The CDR3 is 13 amino acids. The CDR3, as DNA: TGTGCCAGCAGCCTAGGGGGCTTCTACGAGCAGTACTTC. Translating gives CASSLGGFYEQYF.

The chain couples TRBV28 to TRBJ2-1; the match to TRBD2 covers 8 bases. With V trimmed by 0 bases and J by 0 bases, 4 bases remained unmatched. Germline V gene sequence: CDR1 MDHEN, CDR2 SYDVKM. This CDR3 is built from 17 residues. The CDR3 DNA sequence: TGTGCCAGCAGTTTATGGCTAGCGGGTAACTCCTACAATGAGCAGTTCTTC. Translation gives CASSLWLAGNSYNEQFF. Looking up the rest from reference TRBV28 and TRBJ2-1 gives the full variable domain: DVKVTQSSRYLVKRTGEKVFLECVQDMDHENMFWYRQDPGLGLRLIYFSYDVKMKEKGDIPEGYSVSREKKERFSLILESASTNQTSMYLCASSLWLAGNSYNEQFFGPGTRLTVL.

The chain carries TRBV2 and TRBJ2-1; TRBD1 agrees at 7 bases. The CDR3 contains 14 residues. V shed 7 bases and J 2 bases; nucleotides not matched to a gene: 5. The germline gives CDR1 SNHLY, CDR2 FYNNEI. CDR3 in amino acids: CASKRDSAYNEQFF. Written as DNA, the CDR3 is TGTGCCAGCAAGAGGGACAGTGCCTACAATGAGCAGTTCTTC.

The chain uses TRBV30 and TRBJ1-1, with a weak D call TRBD1 (6 bases). CDR3 length: 16 residues. Between the trimmed V and J ends, which lost 0 bases and 7 bases, there was a span of 21 bases. Germline-derived CDR1 and CDR2 are GTSNPN and SVGIG (reference sequence). CDR3 region: CAWSVDGSGVKFEAFF. As DNA, the CDR3 is TGTGCCTGGAGTGTTGATGGGTCAGGGGTAAAATTTGAAGCTTTCTTT.